This T cell receptor (beta chain) was sequenced in a study of blood T cell repertoires in COVID-19. Study in general: Sites in the United States, Italy and Spain provided acute and convalescent COVID-19 samples. The cDNA or gDNA used as material had been derived from T cells, B-cell-depleted T cells, or PBMCs.

Between the trimmed V and J ends, which lost 5 bases and 5 bases, there was a span of 13 bases. The CDR3 is made up of 14 amino acids. The germline V gene has CDR1 SEHNR and CDR2 FQNEAQ (reference sequence). The table came from immunoSEQ multiplex PCR; TCRdb's copy has only in-frame clones and leaves some out. This sample yields hundreds of thousands of clones, of which around 83% are seen a single time; roughly 9.6% belongs to the top ten. This receptor was identified in a woman aged 80 or older with acute or convalescent COVID-19. This chain joins TRBV7-9 and TRBJ1-5, with a tentative D call TRBD1 (5 bases). The sequencing input was peripheral blood. CDR3 sequence reads: CASSPGEAYQPQHF. The CDR3 DNA reads TGTGCCAGCAGCCCGGGGGAGGCCTATCAGCCCCAGCATTTT.